This note documents a single T cell receptor (beta chain) sequence. The data are from a study of CD8 T cells in Susac syndrome. The RNA input was about 0.5 to 1 ug, and it was reverse transcribed with random hexamers. From the immunoSEQ multiplex PCR reads, TCRdb called clonotypes with MiXCR, one entry per CDR3 protein. This table holds about 200,000 distinct CDR3 sequences, 85% to 95% found once. Germline values: CDR1 SGDLS, CDR2 YYNGEE. The CDR3 extends over 16 amino acids. The ends lost 0 bases at V and 1 base at J; junction bases unmatched: 6. The sequenced material came from CD4+ T cells from PBMCs. This sequence joins TRBV9 and TRBJ1-2; 7 positions match TRBD1. This TCR derives from a human donor in good health. The CDR3 reads CASSVDGTAYNYGYTF. The CDR3 DNA reads as TGTGCCAGCAGCGTAGACGGGACAGCTTATAACTATGGCTACACCTTC.